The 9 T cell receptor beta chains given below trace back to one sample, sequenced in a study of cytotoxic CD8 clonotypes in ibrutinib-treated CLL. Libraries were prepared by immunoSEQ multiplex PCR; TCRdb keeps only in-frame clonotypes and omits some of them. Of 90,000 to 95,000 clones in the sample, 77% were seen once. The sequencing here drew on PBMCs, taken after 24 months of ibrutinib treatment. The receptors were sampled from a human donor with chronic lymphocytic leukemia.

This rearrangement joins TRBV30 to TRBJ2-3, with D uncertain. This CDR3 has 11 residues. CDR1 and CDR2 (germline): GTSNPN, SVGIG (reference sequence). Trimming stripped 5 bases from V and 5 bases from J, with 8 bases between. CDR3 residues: CAWGEGDTQYF. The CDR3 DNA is TGTGCCTGGGGTGAAGGAGATACGCAGTATTTT.

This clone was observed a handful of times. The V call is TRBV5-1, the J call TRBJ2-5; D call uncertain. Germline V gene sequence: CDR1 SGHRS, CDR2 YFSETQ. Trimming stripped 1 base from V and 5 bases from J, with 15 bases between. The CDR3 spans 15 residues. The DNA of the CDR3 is TGCGCCAGCAGCTTGATCAGCTACGTTGGGGAGACCCAGTACTTC. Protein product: CASSLISYVGETQYF.

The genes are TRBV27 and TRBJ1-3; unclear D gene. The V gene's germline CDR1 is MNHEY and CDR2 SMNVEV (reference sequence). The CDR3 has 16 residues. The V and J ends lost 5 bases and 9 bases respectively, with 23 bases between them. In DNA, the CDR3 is TGTGCCAGCAGTCCACTCTCGGATCCGAAACAAGGCACCATATATTTT. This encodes CASSPLSDPKQGTIYF.

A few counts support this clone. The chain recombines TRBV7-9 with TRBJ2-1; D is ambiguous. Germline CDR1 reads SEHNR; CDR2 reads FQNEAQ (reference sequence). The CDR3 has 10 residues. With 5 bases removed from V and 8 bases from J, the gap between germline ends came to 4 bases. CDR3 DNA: TGTGCCAGCAGCGAGGATGAGCAGTTCTTC. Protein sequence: CASSEDEQFF.

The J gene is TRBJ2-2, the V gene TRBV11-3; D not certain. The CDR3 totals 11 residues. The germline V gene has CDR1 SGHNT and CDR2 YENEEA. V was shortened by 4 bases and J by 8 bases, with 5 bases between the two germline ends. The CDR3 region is CASSSLGELFF. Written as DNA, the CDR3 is TGTGCCAGCAGCTCGCTGGGGGAGCTGTTTTTT.

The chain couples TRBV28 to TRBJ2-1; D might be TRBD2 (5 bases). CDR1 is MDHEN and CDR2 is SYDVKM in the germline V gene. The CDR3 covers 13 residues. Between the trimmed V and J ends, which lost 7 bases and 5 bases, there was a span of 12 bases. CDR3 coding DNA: TGTGCCAGCAAGCCTAGCTGGCACAATGAGCAGTTCTTC. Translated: CASKPSWHNEQFF.

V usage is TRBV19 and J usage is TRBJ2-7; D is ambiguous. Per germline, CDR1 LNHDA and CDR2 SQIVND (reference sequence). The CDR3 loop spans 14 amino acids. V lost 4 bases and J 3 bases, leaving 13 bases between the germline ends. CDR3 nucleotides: TGTGCCAGTAGTACCCCGACGGGTCTCTACGAGCAGTACTTC. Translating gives CASSTPTGLYEQYF.

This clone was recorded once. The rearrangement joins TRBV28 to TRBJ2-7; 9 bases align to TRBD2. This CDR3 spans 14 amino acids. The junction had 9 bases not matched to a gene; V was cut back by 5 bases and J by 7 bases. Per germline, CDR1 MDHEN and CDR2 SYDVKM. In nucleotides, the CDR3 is TGTGCCAGCAGTGTTCCGGGACTAGCTGAAGAGCAGTACTTC. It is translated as CASSVPGLAEEQYF.

For the CDR3, the DNA is TGTGCCAGCAGTCTAAGGACTAGCCAAAGCACAGAGACCCAGTACTTC. Encoded protein: CASSLRTSQSTETQYF. The chain is built from TRBV27 and TRBJ2-5; TRBD2 agrees at 8 bases. Germline lookup yields CDR1 MNHEY and CDR2 SMNVEV (reference sequence). CDR3 length: 16 amino acids. The V gene end was trimmed by 5 bases and the J gene end by 4 bases; junction bases not matched to a gene: 12.